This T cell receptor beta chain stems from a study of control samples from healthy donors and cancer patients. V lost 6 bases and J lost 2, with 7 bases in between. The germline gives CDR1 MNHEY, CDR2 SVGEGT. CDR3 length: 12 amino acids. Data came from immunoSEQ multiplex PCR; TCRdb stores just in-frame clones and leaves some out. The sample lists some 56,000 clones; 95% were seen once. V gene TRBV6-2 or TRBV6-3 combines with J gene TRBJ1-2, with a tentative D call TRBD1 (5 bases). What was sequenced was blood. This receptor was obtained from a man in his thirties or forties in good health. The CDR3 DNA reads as TGTGCCAGCAGCGACAGAAACTATGGCTACACCTTC. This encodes CASSDRNYGYTF.